In this sample, the clone carrying this T cell receptor beta chain turned up once. Its antigen is currently unknown. These data belong to a study of cytomegalovirus exposure and HLA in healthy donors. Method: immunoSEQ multiplex PCR; TCRdb's copy keeps in-frame clones and lacks some. The sample holds over 150,000 clones, 90% to 97% seen once. Study-wide points: Among TCR beta chains, those listed as cytomegalovirus-associated numbered roughly 150.

The sequenced sample was PBMCs. The source of this sequence is a woman aged 18-35 years in good health and CMV-seronegative.

The CDR3 region is CAITLAGALNTGELFF. The DNA for the CDR3 is TGTGCCATCACTTTAGCGGGGGCCTTGAACACCGGGGAGCTGTTTTTT. This chain uses TRBV2 with TRBJ2-2; 9 nucleotides line up with TRBD2. Germline V gene data show CDR1 as SNHLY and CDR2 as FYNNEI. V lost 10 bases to trimming and J lost 1 base; unmatched junction nucleotides: 10. This CDR3 spans 16 amino acids.